The 32 T cell receptor beta chains listed next were all sequenced from one sample in a study of shared clonotypes between healthy human individuals. Sequenced by immunoSEQ multiplex PCR; TCRdb stores in-frame clones only, minus some. The sample holds some 1.5 million clones, roughly 97% seen once. The specimen sequenced was naive CD4+ T cells sorted from blood. Indicated subset: CD45RA+ positively selected. The receptors come from a man aged 25-45 years in good health.

J is TRBJ2-5 and V is TRBV5-4; D is tentatively TRBD1 or TRBD2 (7 bases each). The CDR3 runs 14 residues. Per germline, CDR1 SGHNT and CDR2 YYREEE (reference sequence). Between the trimmed V and J ends, which lost 10 bases and 3 bases, there was a span of 19 bases. The CDR3 nucleotides are TGTGCCGGAAAAACAGGGGCGGGGGAAGAGACCCAGTACTTC. Residues: CAGKTGAGEETQYF.

CDR3 sequence (DNA): TGCAGCGTGGGAGGGACTAGCGGGACCTCCTACAATGAGCAGTTCTTC. Its protein is CSVGGTSGTSYNEQFF. The chain carries TRBV29-1 and TRBJ2-1, with 13 bases aligning to TRBD2. This CDR3 is built from 16 residues. With 6 bases clipped from V and 0 bases from J, the junction kept 5 bases outside the gene matches. Germline CDR1 is SQVTM and CDR2 is ANQGSEA.

The J gene is TRBJ2-7, the V gene TRBV19; D remains ambiguous. Germline loops: CDR1 LNHDA, CDR2 SQIVND (reference sequence). V shed 3 bases and J shed 6 bases, with 18 bases lying between them. The CDR3 runs 15 residues. CDR3 in amino acids: CASSIAASWNREQYF. The CDR3 bases are TGTGCCAGTAGTATCGCGGCTAGTTGGAATCGCGAGCAGTACTTC.

This sequence joins TRBV5-1 and TRBJ1-5; D may be TRBD1 (5 bases). Germline V CDR1 and CDR2: SGHRS, YFSETQ. V gave up 3 bases and J gave up 6 bases, with 13 bases separating them. The CDR3 extends over 14 amino acids. The CDR3 loop reads CASSYSGYPQPQHF. DNA of the CDR3: TGCGCCAGCAGCTATTCAGGGTACCCTCAGCCCCAGCATTTT.

The gene calls are TRBV11-1 and TRBJ2-7; D gene unclear. The CDR3 extends over 14 amino acids. CDR1 and CDR2 (germline): SGHAT, FQDESV (reference sequence). V gave up 2 bases and J gave up 5 bases, with 13 bases separating them. The CDR3 bases are TGTGCCAGCAGCTTATTAGGTATTTCTAACGAGCAGTACTTC. It translates to CASSLLGISNEQYF. Combining the CDR3 with reference TRBV11-1 and TRBJ2-7 gives the whole variable domain EAEVAQSPRYKITEKSQAVAFWCDPISGHATLYWYRQILGQGPELLVQFQDESVVDDSQLPKDRFSAERLKGVDSTLKIQPAELGDSAMYLCASSLLGISNEQYFGPGTRLTVT.

The genes are TRBV5-1 and TRBJ2-4; 8 bases fit TRBD1. Germline trimming cut 0 bases from V and 4 bases from J; bases unmatched to any gene: 3. Germline V gene sequence: CDR1 SGHRS, CDR2 YFSETQ. The CDR3 length is 15 residues. In nucleotides, the CDR3 is TGCGCCAGCAGCTTGGGGGGACAGGAGAAAAACATTCAGTACTTC. The encoded protein is CASSLGGQEKNIQYF.

The V call is TRBV7-9, the J call TRBJ2-5, with 7 bases identical to TRBD1. Trimming took 1 base from V and 1 from J; bases not matched to a gene: 9. The V gene's germline CDR1 is SEHNR and CDR2 FQNEAQ (reference sequence). The CDR3 loop spans 17 amino acids. The CDR3 bases are TGTGCCAGCAGCTTAGGGGTGACAGGGAGTAGCCAAGAGACCCAGTACTTC. Protein: CASSLGVTGSSQETQYF.

V gene TRBV6-1 combines with J gene TRBJ1-4, with no clear D. The V gene lost 0 bases and the J gene lost 1 base, with 9 bases spanning the gap. Per germline, CDR1 MNHNS and CDR2 SASEGT. CDR3 length equals 16 residues. CDR3 amino acids: CASSEARALTNEKLFF. CDR3 in DNA: TGTGCCAGCAGTGAAGCGCGCGCACTAACTAATGAAAAACTGTTTTTT.

The chain recombines TRBV5-1 with TRBJ1-2, with D perhaps matching TRBD1 (6 bases). CDR1 and CDR2 from the germline V gene are SGHRS and YFSETQ. The CDR3 has 16 residues. V gave up 0 bases and J gave up 1 base, with 13 bases separating them. The CDR3 protein is CASSLGRGAGNYGYTF. The CDR3 region has the DNA TGCGCCAGCAGCTTGGGTCGGGGGGCCGGTAACTATGGCTACACCTTC.

The gene calls are TRBV5-1 and TRBJ2-7; 9 nucleotides align to TRBD2. The CDR3 has 14 amino acids. The germline V gene encodes CDR1 SGHRS and CDR2 YFSETQ. The ends lost 0 bases at V and 6 bases at J; junction bases unmatched: 4. CDR3 in amino acids: CASSLALTSGEQYF. The DNA for the CDR3 is TGCGCCAGCAGCTTGGCCCTGACTAGCGGCGAGCAGTACTTC.

The chain employs TRBV18 and TRBJ2-7; tentatively, D is TRBD1 or TRBD2 (5 bases each). This CDR3 comprises 14 residues. The germline CDR1 and CDR2 sequences are KGHSH and LQKENI. With 6 bases removed from V and 6 bases from J, the gap between germline ends came to 18 bases. The CDR3 nucleotides read TGTGCCAGCTCTCCCCCCTCGGGGCTTCTCGAGCAGTACTTC. The encoded protein is CASSPPSGLLEQYF.

This clone was seen only once. V and J are TRBV19 and TRBJ2-7, with 9 bases lining up with TRBD2. The ends lost 7 bases at V and 7 bases at J; junction bases unmatched: 11. This CDR3 contains 14 residues. Germline CDR1 and CDR2: LNHDA and SQIVND (reference sequence). The CDR3 spells CASKVASGVGEQYF. Written as DNA, the CDR3 is TGTGCCAGTAAGGTGGCTAGCGGGGTCGGGGAGCAGTACTTC.

The chain links TRBV7-9 to TRBJ2-4; 9 bases are shared with TRBD1. Germline CDR1 and CDR2: SEHNR and FQNEAQ (reference sequence). J was trimmed by 0 bases and V by 0 bases; bases with no gene match: 6. This CDR3 spans 18 amino acids. The CDR3 loop is CASSLALDRGVAKNIQYF. CDR3 coding DNA: TGTGCCAGCAGCTTAGCCCTCGACAGGGGGGTAGCCAAAAACATTCAGTACTTC. The full variable domain, in which reference TRBV7-9 and TRBJ2-4 provide the parts outside the CDR3, is DTGVSQNPRHKITKRGQNVTFRCDPISEHNRLYWYRQTLGQGPEFLTYFQNEAQLEKSRLLSDRFSAERPKGSFSTLEIQRTEQGDSAMYLCASSLALDRGVAKNIQYFGAGTRLSVL.

The chain recombines TRBV20-1 with TRBJ2-1; no clear D gene. The ends were cut back, 3 bases at V and 12 bases at J, with 12 bases in the middle. The CDR3 runs to 11 residues. CDR1 is DFQATT and CDR2 is SNEGSKA in the germline V gene (reference sequence). The CDR3 region has the DNA TGCAGTGCTAGGGACCGGGTATTGCAGTTCTTC. Amino acid sequence: CSARDRVLQFF.

V gene TRBV6-5 combines with J gene TRBJ2-1; no firm D call. With 5 bases removed from V and 9 bases from J, the gap between germline ends came to 11 bases. The CDR3 length is 12 residues. Germline CDR1 is MNHEY and CDR2 is SVGAGI. Here the CDR3 DNA reads TGTGCCAGCAGTACCGGGTTAGGTGAGCAGTTCTTC. Amino acids: CASSTGLGEQFF.

The rearrangement joins TRBV11-2 to TRBJ2-7, with 8 bases matching TRBD1. This CDR3 region has 13 residues. Trimming took 1 base from V and 6 from J; bases not matched to a gene: 2. CDR1 and CDR2 from the germline V gene are SGHAT and FQNNGV. The CDR3 reads CASSLGDRGEQYF. In DNA form, the CDR3 reads TGTGCCAGCAGCTTAGGTGACAGGGGCGAGCAGTACTTC.

The chain employs TRBV18 and TRBJ2-4; 12 positions agree with TRBD2. V gave up 3 bases and J gave up 0 bases; unmatched junction bases: 9. The CDR3 is made up of 19 amino acids. CDR1 KGHSH and CDR2 LQKENI come from the germline V gene. The CDR3 DNA sequence: TGTGCCAGCTCACCTACAAAACTAGCGGGAGGTTCAGCCAAAAACATTCAGTACTTC. Amino acids: CASSPTKLAGGSAKNIQYF.

To note about this clone: Other DNA sequences of this sample code for an identical CDR3. The J gene is TRBJ2-7, the V gene TRBV5-4; D unresolved. The V gene lost 2 bases and the J gene lost 5 bases, with 14 bases spanning the gap. The CDR3 sequence is 14 residues long. Germline V CDR1 and CDR2: SGHNT, YYREEE (reference sequence). In DNA, the CDR3 is TGTGCCAGCAGCTTAATCGGCCGTCGGAACGAGCAGTACTTC. It is translated as CASSLIGRRNEQYF.

The rearrangement links TRBV18 to TRBJ2-7, with 10 bases identical to TRBD2. The V gene end was trimmed by 4 bases and the J gene end by 3 bases; junction bases not matched to a gene: 24. The CDR3 extends over 21 amino acids. CDR1 and CDR2 from the germline V gene are KGHSH and LQKENI. CDR3 nucleotides: TGTGCCAGCTCACGAACGCCTAAGATAGCGGGAGGTGGGCTGGAGAACTACGAGCAGTACTTC. This encodes CASSRTPKIAGGGLENYEQYF.

The V and J genes are TRBV9 and TRBJ2-2, with D perhaps TRBD1 or TRBD2 (5 bases each). V was pared by 3 bases and J by 1 base, with 16 bases between. Per the germline V gene, CDR1 is SGDLS and CDR2 is YYNGEE. This CDR3 contains 17 residues. The CDR3 here is CASSATLLGVNTGELFF. In DNA form, the CDR3 reads TGTGCCAGCAGCGCTACTCTATTGGGGGTGAACACCGGGGAGCTGTTTTTT.

This chain joins TRBV5-6 and TRBJ2-1, with 9 bases aligning to TRBD2. Germline CDR1 is SGHDT and CDR2 is YYEEEE. The CDR3 spans 16 residues. J gave up 2 bases and V 1 base, and 4 bases lay outside the gene matches. The CDR3 region has the DNA TGTGCCAGCAGCTTGATGACTAGCGGTCCCTACAATGAGCAGTTCTTC. Protein: CASSLMTSGPYNEQFF. The full variable domain, its missing parts supplied by reference TRBV5-6 and TRBJ2-1, is DAGVTQSPTHLIKTRGQQVTLRCSPKSGHDTVSWYQQALGQGPQFIFQYYEEEERQRGNFPDRFSGHQFPNYSSELNVNALLLGDSALYLCASSLMTSGPYNEQFFGPGTRLTVL.

The rearrangement uses TRBV30 and TRBJ1-1; 7 bases align to TRBD1. CDR3 length: 16 amino acids. Unmatched junction bases numbered 11, after V lost 2 bases and J lost 2 bases. Germline V gives CDR1 GTSNPN, CDR2 SVGIG (reference sequence). CDR3 sequence reads: CAWSPQTGYGNTEAFF. The CDR3 nucleotides read TGTGCCTGGAGTCCACAGACAGGGTACGGAAACACTGAAGCTTTCTTT.

The rearrangement uses TRBV4-1 and TRBJ1-5; D perhaps matches TRBD1 (6 bases). Germline V CDR1 and CDR2: MGHRA, YSYEKL. The CDR3 totals 16 residues. V was shortened by 0 bases and J by 4 bases, with 13 bases between the two germline ends. Written as DNA, the CDR3 is TGCGCCAGCAGCCAAGAATACCAGGGGCCTAATCAGCCCCAGCATTTT. Encoded protein: CASSQEYQGPNQPQHF.

Remarks on this clone: This CDR3 is also generated by other DNA sequences in the sample. V usage is TRBV28 and J usage is TRBJ2-7; D not certain. Trimming took 5 bases from V and 0 from J, leaving 5 bases between them. CDR3 length equals 12 residues. Germline CDR1 is MDHEN and CDR2 is SYDVKM. CDR3 bases: TGTGCCAGCAGTCCCAGCTCCTACGAGCAGTACTTC. Translation gives CASSPSSYEQYF.

V and J are TRBV19 and TRBJ2-1; D is perhaps TRBD2 (6 bases). Trimming removed 7 bases from V and 15 bases from J, with 19 bases in between. This CDR3 is built from 12 residues. In germline, CDR1 is LNHDA, CDR2 SQIVND (reference sequence). The CDR3 nucleotides read TGTGCCAGTACCCGGGTTGGGGGGAAACGGTTCTTC. It encodes CASTRVGGKRFF.

In this sample, this clone turned up once. The rearrangement links TRBV11-2 to TRBJ2-7, with no clear D. The length of the CDR3 is 13 residues. The V end was cut by 5 bases, the J end by 5 bases, with 13 bases between. Germline V gene lookup returns CDR1 SGHAT and CDR2 FQNNGV. CDR3 loop: CASSLQLWNEQYF. The CDR3 DNA sequence: TGTGCCAGCAGCCTACAACTGTGGAACGAGCAGTACTTC.

The rearrangement uses TRBV28 and TRBJ1-1, with 10 nucleotides matching TRBD1. V dropped 8 bases and J dropped 11; count of bases not matched to a gene: 11. CDR3 length: 13 residues. The germline V gene has CDR1 MDHEN and CDR2 SYDVKM. This chain's CDR3 is CASGTSGTGDAFF. CDR3 coding DNA: TGTGCCAGCGGGACGTCCGGGACAGGGGATGCTTTCTTT.

The V call is TRBV4-3, the J call TRBJ2-1; D remains ambiguous. CDR1 and CDR2 (germline): LGHNA, YSLEER. Trimming left V 0 bases short and J 3 bases short, with 12 bases between. This CDR3 has 16 residues. The CDR3 DNA is TGCGCCAGCAGCCAAGAGTTCCGGGCTAACTACAATGAGCAGTTCTTC. This gives the protein CASSQEFRANYNEQFF.

This clone was found once. The chain uses TRBV20-1 and TRBJ2-1; possible D gene TRBD1, 6 bases. Trimming stripped 7 bases from V and 9 bases from J, with 13 bases between. The CDR3 has 11 residues. Germline V lookup: CDR1 DFQATT, CDR2 SNEGSKA (reference sequence). CDR3 sequence (DNA): TGCAGTGTTGAACAGGGCGGTGAGCAGTTCTTC. Protein: CSVEQGGEQFF.

The chain carries TRBV6-4 and TRBJ1-1; no definite D call. The CDR3 loop spans 14 amino acids. Germline CDR1 is MRHNA and CDR2 is SNTAGT. V was pared by 2 bases and J by 3 bases, with 10 bases between. CDR3 coding DNA: TGTGCCAGCAGTGACGGCGCAGGCGACACTGAAGCTTTCTTT. Amino acids: CASSDGAGDTEAFF.

V is TRBV7-2 and J is TRBJ2-5, with D hard to call. The CDR3 extends over 11 amino acids. V shed 8 bases and J shed 3 bases, with 7 bases lying between them. Germline V gene sequence: CDR1 SGHTA, CDR2 FQGNSA. The CDR3 DNA is TGTGCCAGCTCGAGAGAAGAGACCCAGTACTTC. This gives the protein CASSREETQYF.

The V and J genes are TRBV5-6 and TRBJ2-1; weak D call: TRBD1 (6 bases). The V gene's germline CDR1 is SGHDT and CDR2 YYEEEE. This CDR3 is built from 13 residues. V lost 5 bases to trimming and J lost 9 bases, with 15 bases between them. The CDR3 nucleotides are TGTGCCAGCAGTAAAACAGGGATCGGTGAGCAGTTCTTC. It is translated as CASSKTGIGEQFF.